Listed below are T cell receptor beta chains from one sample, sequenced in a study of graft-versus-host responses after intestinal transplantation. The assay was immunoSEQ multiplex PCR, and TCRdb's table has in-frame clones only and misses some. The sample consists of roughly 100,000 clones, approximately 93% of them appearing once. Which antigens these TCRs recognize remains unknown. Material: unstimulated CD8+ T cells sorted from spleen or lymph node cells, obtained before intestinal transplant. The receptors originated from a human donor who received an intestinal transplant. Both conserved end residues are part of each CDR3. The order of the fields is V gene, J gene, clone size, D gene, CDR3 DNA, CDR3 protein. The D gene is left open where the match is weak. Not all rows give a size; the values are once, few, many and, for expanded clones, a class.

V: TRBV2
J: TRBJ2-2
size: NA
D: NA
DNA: TGTGCCAGCAGTGAAAGCGTGGGGGGCAGTGTCACCGGGGAGCTGTTTTTT
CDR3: CASSESVGGSVTGELFF

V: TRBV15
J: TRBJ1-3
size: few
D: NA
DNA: TGTGCCACCAGCAGAGACAGGATCACCAGAAACACCATATATTTT
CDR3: CATSRDRITRNTIYF

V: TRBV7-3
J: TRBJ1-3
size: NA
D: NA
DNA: TGTGCCAGCAGCTTAAGATCGGAGGGAGCCCCCTCTGGAAACACCATATATTTT
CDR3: CASSLRSEGAPSGNTIYF

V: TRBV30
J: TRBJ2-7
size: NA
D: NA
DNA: TGTGCCTGGAGTCTCGTTGACGGGCCCTACGAGCAGTACTTC
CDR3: CAWSLVDGPYEQYF

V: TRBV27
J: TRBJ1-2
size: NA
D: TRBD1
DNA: TGTGCCAGCAGTACCGCAGGGGGCCTATTCTATGGCTACACCTTC
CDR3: CASSTAGGLFYGYTF

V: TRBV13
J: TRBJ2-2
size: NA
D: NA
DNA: TGTGCCAGCAGCGCGGACAGTCCGGAGCTGTTTTTT
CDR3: CASSADSPELFF

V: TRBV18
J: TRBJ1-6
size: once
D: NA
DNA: TGTGCCAGCTCCCGACGTTATAGCTCCTATAATTCACCCCTCCACTTT
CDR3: CASSRRYSSYNSPLHF

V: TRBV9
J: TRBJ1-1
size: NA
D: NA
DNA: TGTGCCAGCAGCGGTCTGGACCAGCGAAAAGCTTTCTTT
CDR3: CASSGLDQRKAFF

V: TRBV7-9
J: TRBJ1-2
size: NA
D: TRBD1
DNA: TGTGCCAGCAGCTCAGGACAGGGAGATGGCTACACCTTC
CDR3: CASSSGQGDGYTF

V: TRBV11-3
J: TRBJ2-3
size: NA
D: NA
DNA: TGTGCCAGCAGCTTAGGGGGAGGATTCACAGATACGCAGTATTTT
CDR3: CASSLGGGFTDTQYF

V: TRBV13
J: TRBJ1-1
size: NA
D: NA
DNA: TGTGCCAGCAGCTTAGAGTTGGTCAGGGGAAACACTGAAGCTTTCTTT
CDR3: CASSLELVRGNTEAFF

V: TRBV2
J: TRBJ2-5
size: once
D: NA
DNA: TGTGCCAGCAGTGAAGCTCCGGCACGGGGGACCCAGTACTTC
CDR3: CASSEAPARGTQYF

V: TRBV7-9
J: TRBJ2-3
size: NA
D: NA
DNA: TGTGCCAGCAGCCCTAGGGGTTTTCCAGATACGCAGTATTTT
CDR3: CASSPRGFPDTQYF

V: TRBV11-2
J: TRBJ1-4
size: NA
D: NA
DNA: TGTGCCAGCAGCGCGACCGGGTCTCTAAGTGAAAAACTGTTTTTT
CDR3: CASSATGSLSEKLFF

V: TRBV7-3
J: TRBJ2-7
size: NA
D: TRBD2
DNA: TGTGCCAGCAGCCTTCTAGCGGGGGGCAGGAACGAGCAGTACTTC
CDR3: CASSLLAGGRNEQYF

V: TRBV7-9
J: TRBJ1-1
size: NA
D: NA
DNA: TGTGCCAGCAGTTCCCCAACGGGGTCTTTCTTT
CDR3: CASSSPTGSFF

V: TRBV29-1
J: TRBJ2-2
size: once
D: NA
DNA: TGCAGCGTCGAACAGGGAGGGGAGCTGTTTTTT
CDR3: CSVEQGGELFF

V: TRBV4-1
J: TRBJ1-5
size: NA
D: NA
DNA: TGCGCCAGCAGCCAAGGCGAAGGAGGAGGTCAGCCCCAGCATTTT
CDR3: CASSQGEGGGQPQHF

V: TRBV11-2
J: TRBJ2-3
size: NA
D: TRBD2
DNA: TGTGCCAGCAGCTTAACCTCCCCGGGGCGGGGGGGCATCGATACGCAGTATTTT
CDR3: CASSLTSPGRGGIDTQYF

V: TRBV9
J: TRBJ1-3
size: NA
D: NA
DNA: TGTGCCAGCAGCGGGGCAGGGACCTCTGGAAACACCATATATTTT
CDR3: CASSGAGTSGNTIYF

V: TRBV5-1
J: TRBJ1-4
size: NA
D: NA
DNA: TGCGCCAGCAGCTTTGGGCCAGGGGAGGAAAAACTGTTTTTT
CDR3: CASSFGPGEEKLFF

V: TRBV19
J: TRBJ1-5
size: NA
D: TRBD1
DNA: TGTGCCAGTCAGGGGGCTGCAAGCAATCAGCCCCAGCATTTT
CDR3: CASQGAASNQPQHF

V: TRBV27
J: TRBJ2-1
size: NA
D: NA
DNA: TGTGCCAGCAGTTTTCTTGGGGGTGATGAGCAGTTCTTC
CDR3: CASSFLGGDEQFF

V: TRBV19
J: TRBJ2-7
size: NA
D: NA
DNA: TGTGCCAGTAGTACCCCCGTGGGCTACGAGCAGTACTTC
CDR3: CASSTPVGYEQYF

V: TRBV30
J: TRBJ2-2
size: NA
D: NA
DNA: TGTGCCTGGAGTGCCACACCTTACACCGGGGAGCTGTTTTTT
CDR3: CAWSATPYTGELFF

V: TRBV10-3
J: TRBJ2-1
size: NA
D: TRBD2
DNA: TGTGCCATCGGACTAGCGGGCGGGGATGAGCAGTTCTTC
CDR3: CAIGLAGGDEQFF

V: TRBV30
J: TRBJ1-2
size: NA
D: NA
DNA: TGTGCCTGGGTCGGTCGGGATGGCTACACCTTC
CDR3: CAWVGRDGYTF

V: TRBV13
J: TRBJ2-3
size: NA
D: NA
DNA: TGTGCCAGCAGCCAAGGGACCACCAATACGCAGTATTTT
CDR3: CASSQGTTNTQYF

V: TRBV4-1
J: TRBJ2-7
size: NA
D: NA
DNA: TGCGCCAGCAGCCCAAGAATTGGGGGGCCGAGCGAGCAGTACTTC
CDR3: CASSPRIGGPSEQYF

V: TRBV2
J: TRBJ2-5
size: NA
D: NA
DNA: TGTGCCAGCATCCTAGGGGGGCTGGAGACCCAGTACTTC
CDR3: CASILGGLETQYF

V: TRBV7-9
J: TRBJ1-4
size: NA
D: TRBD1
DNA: TGTGCCAGCAGCTCGGACAGGGGCCATGAAAAACTGTTTTTT
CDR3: CASSSDRGHEKLFF

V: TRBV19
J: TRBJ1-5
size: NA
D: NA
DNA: TGTGCCAGTACACCCGGGGGGGCAGGCTCGATTGGCAATCAGCCCCAGCATTTT
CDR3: CASTPGGAGSIGNQPQHF

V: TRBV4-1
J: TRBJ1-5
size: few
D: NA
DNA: TGCGCCAGCAGCCCTCGGGACAACCACAATCAGCCCCAGCATTTT
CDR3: CASSPRDNHNQPQHF

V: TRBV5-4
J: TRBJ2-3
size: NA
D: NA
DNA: TGTGCCAGCAGGGACCGGGACCATAGCACAGATACGCAGTATTTT
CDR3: CASRDRDHSTDTQYF

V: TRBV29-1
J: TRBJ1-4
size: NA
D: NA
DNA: TGCAGCGTTGAAGAACAGGAGGCAAATGAAAAACTGTTTTTT
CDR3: CSVEEQEANEKLFF

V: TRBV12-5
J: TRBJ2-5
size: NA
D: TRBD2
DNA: TGTGCTAGTGCCCCGGTGGGGGGGAACTTTTGGGAGACCCAGTACTTC
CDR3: CASAPVGGNFWETQYF

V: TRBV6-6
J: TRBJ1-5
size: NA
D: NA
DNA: TGTGCCAGCAGTTACTCACCTTACAATCAGCCCCAGCATTTT
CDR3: CASSYSPYNQPQHF

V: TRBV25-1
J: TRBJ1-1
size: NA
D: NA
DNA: TGTGCCAGCAGTGAATTAGGACAGTATGTTGAAGCTTTCTTT
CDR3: CASSELGQYVEAFF

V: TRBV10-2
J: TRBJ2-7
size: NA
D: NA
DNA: TGCGCCAGCAGTGTTGGACCGGGACCGCCAACCTACGAGCAGTACTTC
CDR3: CASSVGPGPPTYEQYF

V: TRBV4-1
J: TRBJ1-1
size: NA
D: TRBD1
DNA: TGCGCCAGCAGCCACGCAAGCAGGGGGTCGAACACTGAAGCTTTCTTT
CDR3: CASSHASRGSNTEAFF